The rows below give T cell receptor beta chains drawn from one sample of a study of T cells in Graves' hyperthyroidism and ophthalmopathy. One entry per CDR3 protein, called by TCRdb with MiXCR from the multiplex PCR reads. The table records around 570,000 distinct CDR3 sequences, 15% to 20% of them present only once. What was sequenced was blood. Every receptor here comes from a man aged 35 to 55 with Graves' ophthalmopathy. Both conserved end residues are part of each CDR3. The order of the fields is D gene, V gene, J gene, CDR3 protein. D genes are given only for firm matches.

NA	TRBV20-1	TRBJ2-1	CSAKDGRRPGNEQFF
NA	TRBV7-2	TRBJ2-3	CASSLTPPGTQYF
NA	TRBV2	TRBJ2-5	CASSDTTGAQEPQYF
NA	TRBV19	TRBJ2-1	CASSIMGANEQFF
TRBD1	TRBV7-3	TRBJ2-3	CASSLMGQGQDTQYF
TRBD1	TRBV30	TRBJ1-5	CAWSAKGQGGSQPQHF
TRBD2	TRBV14	TRBJ2-5	CASSQEGGRIQYF
TRBD2	TRBV15	TRBJ2-5	CATSRVQGLAGGWETQYF
NA	TRBV27	TRBJ1-6	CASSARGEGSPLHF
NA	TRBV12-3/TRBV12-4	TRBJ1-1	CASSFSGRVAEAFF
NA	TRBV5-1	TRBJ1-2	CASSPSGAASYGYTF
TRBD1	TRBV3-1	TRBJ2-1	CASSNRDSSYNEQFF
TRBD1	TRBV7-2	TRBJ1-1	CASSLYRGVGTEAFF
NA	TRBV5-1	TRBJ1-4	CASSLNSPPGAPNEKLFF
NA	TRBV5-1	TRBJ2-3	CASRGDMINTDTQYF
TRBD2	TRBV2	TRBJ2-1	CASTPSGLAGGVEQFF
NA	TRBV12-5	TRBJ1-5	CASGLGMNQPQHF
NA	TRBV24-1	TRBJ2-1	CATSDQLYNEQFF
TRBD2	TRBV5-6	TRBJ2-7	CASKFGGDDEQYF
NA	TRBV5-1	TRBJ2-3	CASSPGGPTDAQYF
NA	TRBV5-8	TRBJ2-2	CASSFPGGDTTGELFF
TRBD2	TRBV6-1	TRBJ2-7	CASSPGTTEQYF
NA	TRBV6-1	TRBJ1-5	CASSSTIDQPQHF
NA	TRBV12-3/TRBV12-4	TRBJ1-1	CASRITTEAFF
TRBD1	TRBV4-2	TRBJ1-2	CASSQIRGRNGYTF
NA	TRBV20-1	TRBJ1-2	CSARPTGNYGYTF
NA	TRBV20-1	TRBJ2-7	CSARYTRAFEQYF
NA	TRBV20-1	TRBJ1-6	CSARVPRGNSPLHF
TRBD1	TRBV3-1	TRBJ1-1	CASSSRDRGGEAFF
NA	TRBV5-1	TRBJ1-4	CASSLEGGRVNEKLFF
NA	TRBV19	TRBJ2-7	CASSSFGAGTEQYF
NA	TRBV2	TRBJ1-6	CASGTGFDNSPLHF
NA	TRBV6-1	TRBJ2-3	CASGPDTDTQYF
TRBD2	TRBV5-1	TRBJ2-1	CASSLEGGGAYEQFF
TRBD2	TRBV20-1	TRBJ2-5	CSAEILAEGRGETQYF
NA	TRBV20-1	TRBJ1-2	CSATANGYTF
NA	TRBV20-1	TRBJ2-7	CSAKTGSSEQYF